The 27 T cell receptor beta chains below all came from one sample that was sequenced in a study of T cells after posttransplantation cyclophosphamide. Sequencing was performed with immunoSEQ multiplex PCR; in TCRdb, only in-frame clones are kept and a portion is missing. The sample lists 6,900 or so clones, 95% to 98% seen once, with just over 0.5% in the top ten. The source material was naive CD8+ T cells sorted from PBMCs. These receptors were obtained from a woman aged 30 to 39 in good health and a related stem cell transplant donor.

This sequence joins TRBV27 and TRBJ2-7; 10 bases match TRBD1. The J segment lost 8 bases and the V segment lost 0 bases, leaving 7 bases of the junction unmatched. This CDR3 has 15 residues. CDR1 and CDR2 (germline): MNHEY, SMNVEV (reference sequence). The CDR3 spells CASSLSMDRGVQQYF. The CDR3 DNA is TGTGCCAGCAGTTTATCGATGGACAGGGGGGTCCAGCAGTACTTC.

The chain combines TRBV25-1 with TRBJ1-2; 7 bases are shared with TRBD1. Trimming removed 3 bases from V and 3 bases from J; junction bases left unmatched: 7. The CDR3 extends over 15 amino acids. CDR1 and CDR2 from the germline V gene are MGHDK and SYGVNS. DNA of the CDR3: TGTGCCAGCAGTGAGCCGGGGACAGAGGACTATGGCTACACCTTC. This sequence encodes CASSEPGTEDYGYTF.

The rearrangement links TRBV7-9 to TRBJ1-1, with unresolved D. CDR3 size: 13 residues. Germline CDR1 reads SEHNR; CDR2 reads FQNEAQ (reference sequence). V dropped 4 bases and J dropped 4 bases, with 10 bases sitting between them. As DNA, the CDR3 is TGTGCCAGCAGCTCGGGAGTGACCACTGAAGCTTTCTTT. Residues: CASSSGVTTEAFF.

CDR3 protein: CASSPGHIYEQYF. In DNA form, the CDR3 reads TGTGCCAGCAGCCCGGGACACATCTACGAGCAGTACTTC. The V gene is TRBV5-6, the J gene TRBJ2-7, with D perhaps matching TRBD1 (6 bases). CDR1 and CDR2 from the germline V gene are SGHDT and YYEEEE. This CDR3 has 13 amino acids. V shed 4 bases and J shed 3 bases, with 11 bases lying between them.

The genes are TRBV12-5 and TRBJ2-7; D is perhaps TRBD1 (6 bases). The CDR3 extends over 14 amino acids. Germline CDR1 and CDR2: LGHNT and FRNRAP. With 7 bases removed from V and 5 bases from J, the gap between germline ends came to 18 bases. Written as DNA, the CDR3 is TGTGCTAGTGCCCTGGCAGGGGATTTCGACGAGCAGTACTTC. Translated, it gives CASALAGDFDEQYF. The variable domain in full, completed from reference TRBV12-5 and TRBJ2-7, reads DARVTQTPRHKVTEMGQEVTMRCQPILGHNTVFWYRQTMMQGLELLAYFRNRAPLDDSGMPKDRFSAEMPDATLATLKIQPSEPRDSAVYFCASALAGDFDEQYFGPGTRLTVT.

The CDR3 sequence is CASSLPDRDNEQYF. The CDR3 DNA sequence: TGTGCCAGCAGCCTCCCCGACAGGGACAACGAGCAGTACTTC. The V and J genes are TRBV9 and TRBJ2-7, with 7 bases fitting TRBD1. Germline assignment: CDR1 SGDLS and CDR2 YYNGEE. With 4 bases clipped from V and 5 bases from J, the junction kept 9 bases outside the gene matches. This CDR3 comprises 14 residues.

V gene TRBV15 combines with J gene TRBJ2-7; no clear D gene. The CDR3 covers 14 residues. Between the trimmed V and J ends, which lost 4 bases and 2 bases, there was a span of 12 bases. Germline V lookup: CDR1 LNHNV, CDR2 YYDKDF (reference sequence). The CDR3 sequence is CATSKDLATYEQYF. Here the CDR3 DNA reads TGTGCCACCAGCAAAGACCTGGCCACCTACGAGCAGTACTTC.

The V call is TRBV5-6, the J call TRBJ1-6; D gene ambiguous. This CDR3 has 16 amino acids. Trimming shortened V by 1 base and J by 0 bases, and 8 bases separated the two germline ends. CDR1 and CDR2 (germline): SGHDT, YYEEEE. CDR3 sequence (DNA): TGTGCCAGCAGCTTGTCCCTGAGCTCCTATAATTCACCCCTCCACTTT. Protein: CASSLSLSSYNSPLHF.

The V call is TRBV7-2, the J call TRBJ2-7; TRBD1 matches at 7 bases. In germline, CDR1 is SGHTA, CDR2 FQGNSA. The CDR3 has 14 amino acids. V lost 3 bases and J lost 0; bases outside the gene matches: 2. The CDR3 here is CASSLGDSSYEQYF. The CDR3 DNA follows: TGTGCCAGCAGCTTGGGGGACAGCTCCTACGAGCAGTACTTC.

This rearrangement joins TRBV6-1 to TRBJ1-5; D not certain. From germline, CDR1 is MNHNS and CDR2 SASEGT. This CDR3 has 16 residues. V shed 0 bases and J shed 0 bases, with 9 bases lying between them. CDR3 DNA sequence: TGTGCCAGCAGTGAAGCGCTTGCAGGTAGCAATCAGCCCCAGCATTTT. This translates into CASSEALAGSNQPQHF.

The chain couples TRBV19 to TRBJ2-1; D not resolved. Germline V gene lookup returns CDR1 LNHDA and CDR2 SQIVND (reference sequence). This CDR3 has 10 residues. CDR3 protein: CTPVQYREFF. The DNA of the CDR3 is TGTACTCCAGTACAATACCGGGAGTTCTTC. Based on the CDR3 plus reference TRBV19 and TRBJ2-1, the full variable domain is DGGITQSPKYLFRKEGQNVTLSCEQNLNHDAMYWYRQDPGQGLRLIYYSQIVNDFQKGDIAEGYSVSREKKESFPLTVTSAQKNPTAFYLCTPVQYREFFGPGTRLTVL.

This chain joins TRBV11-2 and TRBJ2-7; perhaps TRBD2 as D (5 bases). Germline V gene sequence: CDR1 SGHAT, CDR2 FQNNGV. Trimming left V 1 base short and J 3 bases short, with 16 bases between. This CDR3 spans 16 amino acids. CDR3 in amino acids: CASSLGFGRGIYEQYF. In DNA form, the CDR3 reads TGTGCCAGCAGCTTAGGATTTGGGAGAGGGATCTACGAGCAGTACTTC. The full variable domain, with the rest looked up from reference TRBV11-2 and TRBJ2-7, is EAGVAQSPRYKIIEKRQSVAFWCNPISGHATLYWYQQILGQGPKLLIQFQNNGVVDDSQLPKDRFSAERLKGVDSTLKIQPAKLEDSAVYLCASSLGFGRGIYEQYFGPGTRLTVT.

The genes are TRBV27 and TRBJ1-1; D is undetermined. The germline V gene encodes CDR1 MNHEY and CDR2 SMNVEV (reference sequence). Trimming cost V 5 bases and J 7 bases, with 14 bases left between them. The CDR3 sequence is 13 residues long. The DNA for the CDR3 is TGTGCCAGCAGTCCCCTAAAGTTCGGTGAAGCTTTCTTT. Its protein product is CASSPLKFGEAFF.

V usage is TRBV11-1 and J usage is TRBJ2-7; 11 bases align to TRBD1. The CDR3 consists of 16 residues. J was trimmed by 4 bases and V by 5 bases; bases with no gene match: 10. The germline V gene has CDR1 SGHAT and CDR2 FQDESV (reference sequence). CDR3 sequence: CASSGTDRGRNYEQYF. The CDR3 nucleotides are TGTGCCAGCAGCGGGACGGACAGGGGGCGGAATTACGAGCAGTACTTC.

The chain recombines TRBV27 with TRBJ2-1; 8 bases are a match to TRBD1. The V and J ends lost 4 bases and 10 bases, in that order; junction bases with no gene match: 9. The CDR3 runs 14 residues. The germline V gene encodes CDR1 MNHEY and CDR2 SMNVEV (reference sequence). DNA of the CDR3: TGTGCCAGCAGTTCTACAGGGGGTCCGCGAGAGCAGTTCTTC. It is translated as CASSSTGGPREQFF.

V gene TRBV5-5 combines with J gene TRBJ2-2, with D tentatively TRBD2 (5 bases). This CDR3 has 15 residues. From germline, CDR1 is SGHKS and CDR2 YYEKEE (reference sequence). Deletions cut 0 bases from V and 5 bases from J, with 11 bases between. The CDR3 DNA is TGTGCCAGCAGCTTGGGGCGGGCACAGACCGGGGAGCTGTTTTTT. This codes for CASSLGRAQTGELFF. The complete variable domain, with remaining parts taken from reference TRBV5-5 and TRBJ2-2, reads DAGVTQSPTHLIKTRGQQVTLRCSPISGHKSVSWYQQVLGQGPQFIFQYYEKEERGRGNFPDRFSARQFPNYSSELNVNALLLGDSALYLCASSLGRAQTGELFFGEGSRLTVL.

The rearrangement uses TRBV4-3 and TRBJ1-5; 8 bases line up with TRBD1. The CDR3 extends over 19 amino acids. Germline loops: CDR1 LGHNA, CDR2 YSLEER. V lost 1 base to trimming and J lost 3 bases; unmatched junction nucleotides: 14. The CDR3 DNA reads as TGCGCCAGCAGCCAAGTCTATCAGGGGGCGCCGATAACCAATCAGCCCCAGCATTTT. The encoded protein is CASSQVYQGAPITNQPQHF.

The V call is TRBV15, the J call TRBJ2-7; a weak D match, TRBD1 (5 bases). V lost 1 base, J lost 6 bases, and 10 bases lay in between. The CDR3 contains 13 residues. Germline assignment: CDR1 LNHNV and CDR2 YYDKDF (reference sequence). CDR3 protein: CATSRGQGSEQYF. The CDR3 DNA sequence: TGTGCCACCAGCAGAGGGCAGGGCAGCGAGCAGTACTTC.

The V call is TRBV15, the J call TRBJ1-3; perhaps TRBD1 as D (6 bases). The V gene's germline CDR1 is LNHNV and CDR2 YYDKDF (reference sequence). The CDR3 contains 15 residues. The germline V and J ends were trimmed by 0 bases and 4 bases, with 10 bases remaining between them. CDR3 amino acids: CATSRDKTGGNTIYF. The CDR3 DNA is TGTGCCACCAGCAGAGATAAAACAGGGGGAAACACCATATATTTT. Based on the CDR3 plus reference TRBV15 and TRBJ1-3, the full variable domain is DAMVIQNPRYQVTQFGKPVTLSCSQTLNHNVMYWYQQKSSQAPKLLFHYYDKDFNNEADTPDNFQSRRPNTSFCFLDIRSPGLGDTAMYLCATSRDKTGGNTIYFGEGSWLTVV.

In this sample, this clone turned up once. J is TRBJ2-7 and V is TRBV6-5; 8 nucleotides align to TRBD1. CDR1 and CDR2 (germline): MNHEY, SVGAGI. This CDR3 has 16 amino acids. V lost 4 bases, J lost 0 bases, and 8 bases stayed unmatched. In DNA form, the CDR3 reads TGTGCCAGCAGTTTCTCCGGGACAGGTAACTCCTACGAGCAGTACTTC. It yields the protein CASSFSGTGNSYEQYF.

The chain has TRBV12-2 and TRBJ1-5; no check of the table's D call, TRBD1, against the DNA was made. TRBV12-2 is assigned pseudogene status. The CDR3 totals 16 residues. CDR3 in DNA: TGTGCAAGTCGCTTAGATTGGCAGGGATGGAATCAGCCCCAGCATTTT. It is translated as CASRLDWQGWNQPQHF.

The V and J genes are TRBV18 and TRBJ2-7; weak D call: TRBD1 (5 bases). The V end was cut by 2 bases, the J end by 2 bases, with 28 bases between. The CDR3 is 20 residues long. Germline V gene data show CDR1 as KGHSH and CDR2 as LQKENI. CDR3 sequence: CASSPAIDSKLQRFTYEQYF. DNA for the CDR3: TGTGCCAGCTCACCAGCAATAGACAGCAAGTTGCAGAGATTCACCTACGAGCAGTACTTC.

The rearrangement uses TRBV27 and TRBJ2-1; 7 bases are shared with TRBD2. Trimming took 6 bases from V and 4 from J; bases not matched to a gene: 9. CDR1 and CDR2 from the germline V gene are MNHEY and SMNVEV (reference sequence). The CDR3 runs to 15 residues. This chain's CDR3 is CASSPLGGIYNEQFF. For the CDR3, the DNA is TGTGCCAGCAGCCCTTTGGGGGGGATTTACAATGAGCAGTTCTTC.

This chain uses TRBV29-1 with TRBJ1-2; D possibly corresponds to TRBD1 (6 bases). The V and J ends lost 2 bases and 3 bases respectively, with 10 bases between them. The CDR3 covers 13 residues. CDR1 SQVTM and CDR2 ANQGSEA come from the germline V gene. CDR3 sequence reads: CSVETGRDYGYTF. The CDR3 bases are TGCAGCGTTGAAACAGGGAGGGACTATGGCTACACCTTC.

The V gene is TRBV18, the J gene TRBJ2-3; 12 bases agree with TRBD2. CDR3 length: 16 amino acids. The germline V gene encodes CDR1 KGHSH and CDR2 LQKENI. V lost 4 bases and J lost 2; bases outside the gene matches: 4. The CDR3 nucleotides read TGTGCCAGCTCACTGACTAGCGGGGGCGTCACAGATACGCAGTATTTT. This sequence encodes CASSLTSGGVTDTQYF.

The chain recombines TRBV27 with TRBJ2-7; D is perhaps TRBD1 (5 bases). CDR1 is MNHEY and CDR2 is SMNVEV in the germline V gene (reference sequence). This CDR3 comprises 12 residues. V lost 2 bases and J 7 bases, leaving 9 bases between the germline ends. CDR3 in amino acids: CASSLTGREQYF. CDR3 DNA: TGTGCCAGCAGTTTAACAGGACGGGAGCAGTACTTC.

This chain links TRBV27 with TRBJ1-1; tentative D call: TRBD1 (6 bases). With 4 bases removed from V and 3 bases from J, the gap between germline ends came to 12 bases. Germline V gene sequence: CDR1 MNHEY, CDR2 SMNVEV (reference sequence). This CDR3 is 14 amino acids long. Written as DNA, the CDR3 is TGTGCCAGCAGTTCCGGGGCAGGGGACACTGAAGCTTTCTTT. This codes for CASSSGAGDTEAFF.